Each of the 14 T cell receptor beta chains below was sequenced from the same sample in a study of cytomegalovirus exposure and HLA in healthy donors. Measured with immunoSEQ multiplex PCR; TCRdb has only the in-frame clones, and not every one. This sample has 150,000 to 200,000 clones, with approximately 96% found just once. Sequenced input: PBMCs. Every receptor here comes from a young woman in good health and CMV-seronegative.

The chain is built from TRBV6-4 and TRBJ1-1; D perhaps matches TRBD1 (6 bases). The CDR3 contains 13 residues. Germline assignment: CDR1 MRHNA and CDR2 SNTAGT. Trimming stripped 0 bases from V and 9 bases from J, with 11 bases between. CDR3 loop: CASSDSSGAKAFF. The CDR3 bases are TGTGCCAGCAGTGACTCATCAGGGGCGAAAGCTTTCTTT.

The V and J genes are TRBV28 and TRBJ1-2; TRBD1 is a possible D gene (6 bases). Trimming removed 8 bases at V and 8 bases at J, with 21 bases between. CDR1 and CDR2 (germline): MDHEN, SYDVKM. The CDR3 consists of 14 residues. CDR3 amino acids: CASHWGGARVGYTF. CDR3 DNA sequence: TGTGCCAGCCACTGGGGGGGGGCGCGAGTAGGCTACACCTTC.

This sequence joins TRBV4-3 and TRBJ2-7; possible D gene TRBD2, 5 bases. V was cut by 3 bases and J by 2 bases, with 14 bases left in between. The length of the CDR3 is 15 residues. Germline CDR1 is LGHNA and CDR2 is YSLEER. The CDR3 reads CASSQQNSGAYEQYF. The CDR3 DNA reads TGCGCCAGCAGCCAGCAAAATTCCGGGGCCTACGAGCAGTACTTC.

This clone has a single count. The chain combines TRBV5-4 with TRBJ2-5; 14 bases agree with TRBD2. Germline CDR1 reads SGHNT; CDR2 reads YYREEE (reference sequence). The ends lost 4 bases at V and 5 bases at J; junction bases unmatched: 7. The length of the CDR3 is 16 residues. In DNA form, the CDR3 reads TGTGCCAGCAGCCAGGGACTAGCGGGGGTCCGGGAGACCCAGTACTTC. This sequence encodes CASSQGLAGVRETQYF. The whole variable domain, remainder taken from reference TRBV5-4 and TRBJ2-5, is ETGVTQSPTHLIKTRGQQVTLRCSSQSGHNTVSWYQQALGQGPQFIFQYYREEENGRGNFPPRFSGLQFPNYSSELNVNALELDDSALYLCASSQGLAGVRETQYFGPGTRLLVL.

The chain recombines TRBV30 with TRBJ1-1, with unresolved D. The CDR3 runs to 11 residues. V dropped 1 base and J dropped 8 bases, with 8 bases sitting between them. Germline V gene sequence: CDR1 GTSNPN, CDR2 SVGIG (reference sequence). The CDR3 sequence is CAWSGGPEAFF. CDR3 coding DNA: TGTGCCTGGAGTGGAGGCCCAGAAGCTTTCTTT.

V is TRBV11-2 and J is TRBJ2-7; D possibly corresponds to TRBD1 (6 bases). V was cut by 2 bases and J by 2 bases, with 25 bases left in between. The length of the CDR3 is 19 residues. The germline CDR1 and CDR2 sequences are SGHAT and FQNNGV. The CDR3: CASSLRPWDTKLGPYEQYF. DNA of the CDR3: TGTGCCAGCAGCTTACGTCCTTGGGACACTAAGTTGGGCCCCTACGAGCAGTACTTC.

J is TRBJ2-2 and V is TRBV7-3; no clear D. V was trimmed by 4 bases and J by 1 base, leaving 13 bases between them. The CDR3 sequence is 16 residues long. Germline V CDR1 and CDR2: SGHTA, FQGTGA. DNA of the CDR3: TGTGCCAGCAGCTCCCAAGCCACTAAGAACACCGGGGAGCTGTTTTTT. Amino acid sequence: CASSSQATKNTGELFF.

The chain joins TRBV11-3 to TRBJ2-2, with D maybe TRBD2 (6 bases). The CDR3 covers 15 residues. With 4 bases removed from V and 8 bases from J, the gap between germline ends came to 17 bases. Germline loops: CDR1 SGHNT, CDR2 YENEEA. The CDR3 region is CASSSGLRSVGELFF. The CDR3 nucleotides read TGTGCCAGCAGCTCGGGACTCCGGTCGGTGGGGGAGCTGTTTTTT.

This clone was seen just once. The chain recombines TRBV2 with TRBJ1-2; D unresolved. There are 16 residues in the CDR3. V lost 6 bases and J lost 1, with 18 bases in between. Germline V gives CDR1 SNHLY, CDR2 FYNNEI. Here the CDR3 reads CASSAPGGRYNYGYTF. CDR3 nucleotides: TGTGCCAGCAGCGCCCCGGGAGGACGGTATAACTATGGCTACACCTTC.

The chain carries TRBV6-4 and TRBJ1-3; 10 nucleotides match TRBD1. CDR1 and CDR2 from the germline V gene are MRHNA and SNTAGT. The CDR3 totals 16 residues. V lost 8 bases to trimming and J lost 4 bases; unmatched junction nucleotides: 11. The CDR3 loop is CASPMRGTGVGNTIYF. DNA of the CDR3: TGTGCCAGCCCCATGCGGGGGACAGGGGTAGGAAACACCATATATTTT.

The rearrangement links TRBV12-5 to TRBJ1-1; 9 bases match TRBD1. V lost 3 bases to trimming and J lost 3 bases; unmatched junction nucleotides: 11. Germline CDR1 is LGHNT and CDR2 is FRNRAP. The CDR3 sequence is 17 residues long. In DNA form, the CDR3 reads TGTGCTAGTGGTTTAGTGTGGGGACAGGGAGGAGACACTGAAGCTTTCTTT. It encodes CASGLVWGQGGDTEAFF. The whole variable domain, remainder taken from reference TRBV12-5 and TRBJ1-1, is DARVTQTPRHKVTEMGQEVTMRCQPILGHNTVFWYRQTMMQGLELLAYFRNRAPLDDSGMPKDRFSAEMPDATLATLKIQPSEPRDSAVYFCASGLVWGQGGDTEAFFGQGTRLTVV.

The chain combines TRBV9 with TRBJ2-1, with TRBD2 matching 8 bases. Trimming removed 3 bases from V and 8 bases from J; junction bases left unmatched: 4. This CDR3 is built from 13 residues. Germline lookup yields CDR1 SGDLS and CDR2 YYNGEE. The CDR3, as DNA: TGTGCCAGCAGCGACCGGGGGGGGGATGAGCAGTTCTTC. This gives the protein CASSDRGGDEQFF.

V usage is TRBV6-6 and J usage is TRBJ1-2; 7 nucleotides agree with TRBD1. Losses at the gene ends were 6 bases for V and 8 bases for J; bases not matched to a gene: 12. CDR1 MNHNY and CDR2 SVGAGI come from the germline V gene (reference sequence). There are 14 residues in the CDR3. The CDR3 sequence: CASSLTGTDNGYTF. The CDR3 DNA reads as TGTGCCAGCAGCCTCACCGGGACAGATAACGGCTACACCTTC.

The chain recombines TRBV14 with TRBJ1-5; D may be TRBD1 (6 bases). V lost 6 bases to trimming and J lost 0 bases, with 12 bases between them. The CDR3 consists of 15 residues. Germline CDR1 SGHDN, CDR2 FVKESK. CDR3 DNA: TGTGCCAGCAGTTTAGGCAGGGGTAGCAATCAGCCCCAGCATTTT. Protein sequence: CASSLGRGSNQPQHF.